The 20 T cell receptor beta chains below all came from one sample that was sequenced in a study of Tregs in tolerant kidney transplant recipients. Related graft donors supplied nonmyeloablative bone marrow transplants, and mixed chimerism was transient. The assay was immunoSEQ multiplex PCR, and TCRdb's table has in-frame clones only and misses some. This sample's table reports under 30,000 clones. Sequencing was performed on CD4+ T cells from blood (PBMCs), taken 6 months after the transplant. These TCRs come from a human patient who received a combined kidney and bone marrow transplant. Some of these T cells may belong to the graft donor.

Concerning this clone: The read is 3 residues too short to cover the CDR3 end, so that end is filled in from the germline J gene. The rearrangement joins TRBV6-2 or TRBV6-3 to TRBJ2-7; TRBD1 aligns across 10 bases. J gave up 0 bases and V 5 bases, and 7 bases lay outside the gene matches. The CDR3 totals 16 residues. CDR1 is MNHEY and CDR2 is SVGEGT in the germline V gene. The CDR3 loop is CASSPWTGGRSYEQYF. CDR3 DNA, as far as it was read: TGTGCCAGCAGTCCCTGGACAGGGGGGCGCTCCTACGAG.

A remark on this clone: The read gets to within 3 residues of the CDR3 end, and the germline J gene fills in the rest. This chain joins TRBV20-1 and TRBJ1-5; 11 nucleotides match TRBD1. Germline trimming cut 6 bases from V and 6 bases from J; bases unmatched to any gene: 4. The CDR3 has 13 amino acids. Germline V lookup: CDR1 DFQATT, CDR2 SNEGSKA (reference sequence). This CDR3 reads CSARDRGGQPQHF. Partial CDR3 DNA: TGCAGTGCCAGGGACAGGGGGGGTCAGCCC.

As to this clone: With the read ending 3 residues before the CDR3 end, the germline J gene is used to fill in that end. This chain uses TRBV20-1 with TRBJ2-7, with D perhaps matching TRBD2 (5 bases). Per germline, CDR1 DFQATT and CDR2 SNEGSKA (reference sequence). This CDR3 contains 15 residues. Trimming shortened V by 1 base and J by 2 bases, and 15 bases separated the two germline ends. CDR3 sequence: CSARASSLPTYEQYF. CDR3 DNA (partial): TGCAGTGCTAGAGCCTCTAGCTTGCCCACCTACGAG.

On this clone: The read comes to an end 3 residues before the CDR3 does, leaving the germline J gene to fill in the end. The V and J genes are TRBV5-1 and TRBJ2-2; the D is unclear. The CDR3 is made up of 16 amino acids. Germline CDR1 reads SGHRS; CDR2 reads YFSETQ. V lost 10 bases, J lost 2 bases, and 21 bases lay in between. Partial CDR3 DNA: TGCGCCTCCCGAGGAAGCGCCCAAAAAAACACCGGGGAG. Residues: CASRGSAQKNTGE. The full-length CDR3 reads as CASRGSAQKNTGELFF.

Of note for this clone: The read ends 3 residues before the CDR3 terminus; that terminus is restored from the germline J gene. V and J are TRBV19 and TRBJ1-1; D may be TRBD1 (5 bases). The germline CDR1 and CDR2 sequences are LNHDA and SQIVND (reference sequence). Trimming removed 4 bases at V and 4 bases at J, with 16 bases between. This CDR3 spans 15 amino acids. CDR3 sequence reads: CASSTSTALSTEAFF. The DNA read from the CDR3 is TGTGCCAGTAGTACATCGACAGCTTTGAGCACTGAA. The whole variable domain, remainder taken from reference TRBV19 and TRBJ1-1, is DGGITQSPKYLFRKEGQNVTLSCEQNLNHDAMYWYRQDPGQGLRLIYYSQIVNDFQKGDIAEGYSVSREKKESFPLTVTSAQKNPTAFYLCASSTSTALSTEAFFGQGTRLTVV.

A remark on this clone: The read is 3 residues too short to cover the CDR3 end, so that end is filled in from the germline J gene. V and J are TRBV23-1 and TRBJ2-7, with D perhaps assigned TRBD1 or TRBD2 (6 bases each). TRBV23-1 falls under the ORF class, with uncertain function. This CDR3 spans 16 amino acids. The ends were cut back, 6 bases at V and 2 bases at J, with 20 bases in the middle. The CDR3 DNA, read in part, is TGCGCCAGCAGGGCGGACAGAAGGGAGGACCCCTACGAG. It codes for CASRADRREDPYE. The full-length CDR3 reads as CASRADRREDPYEQYF.

Note on this clone: The read gets to within 3 residues of the CDR3 end, and the germline J gene fills in the rest. The chain uses TRBV7-6 and TRBJ2-2; perhaps TRBD2 as D (5 bases). The germline V and J ends were trimmed by 0 bases and 1 base, with 9 bases remaining between them. Looked up from germline, CDR1 is SGHVS and CDR2 is FNYEAQ. CDR3 length: 16 amino acids. CDR3 in amino acids: CASSLALALNTGELFF. The CDR3 bases that were read are TGTGCCAGCAGCTTAGCCCTAGCCCTGAACACCGGGGAG.

Points on this clone: The CDR3 end is not reached by the read, which stops 3 residues before it; the germline J gene fills it in. This chain uses TRBV5-1 with TRBJ2-3; maybe TRBD1 (5 bases). This CDR3 has 13 amino acids. Trimming stripped 4 bases from V and 5 bases from J, with 11 bases between. CDR1 is SGHRS, CDR2 YFSETQ, per germline. The CDR3 spells CASSPVTGDTQYF. CDR3 DNA, as far as it was read: TGCGCCAGCAGCCCGGTCACAGGAGATACG.

With respect to this clone: With the read ending 3 residues before the CDR3 end, the germline J gene is used to fill in that end. The V and J genes are TRBV2 and TRBJ2-6; TRBD1 matches at 9 bases. V dropped 7 bases and J dropped 4; count of bases not matched to a gene: 14. Germline CDR1 is SNHLY and CDR2 is FYNNEI. The CDR3 contains 18 residues. The CDR3 loop reads CASIKPGQGTKGANVLTF. The sequenced part of the CDR3 DNA is TGTGCCAGCATTAAACCGGGACAGGGTACGAAAGGGGCCAACGTC.

Concerning this clone itself: The DNA ends 3 residues before the CDR3 does, and the rest of the CDR3 is filled in from the germline J gene. V usage is TRBV2 and J usage is TRBJ2-7, with D perhaps matching TRBD1 (6 bases). V lost 6 bases, J lost 3 bases, and 18 bases lay in between. Germline CDR1 is SNHLY and CDR2 is FYNNEI. CDR3 size: 15 residues. The CDR3 bases that were read are TGTGCCAGCAGCTTCCACAGGGCTCCGTTCTACGAG. Translating it yields CASSFHRAPFYE. The complete CDR3 protein is CASSFHRAPFYEQYF.

The sequenced part of the CDR3 DNA is TGTGCCAGCAGCCTTAGACAGGGAAAGACTGAA. Its translation is CASSLRQGKTE. The full CDR3 is CASSLRQGKTEAFF. This chain connects TRBV7-9 to TRBJ1-1, with 7 positions matching TRBD1. The CDR3 end lies 3 residues beyond the end of the read and is filled in from the germline J gene. There are 14 residues in the CDR3. The ends lost 5 bases at V and 5 bases at J; junction bases unmatched: 8. Germline assignment: CDR1 SEHNR and CDR2 FQNEAQ (reference sequence). Full variable domain (outside the CDR3, taken from reference TRBV7-9 and TRBJ1-1): DTGVSQNPRHKITKRGQNVTFRCDPISEHNRLYWYRQTLGQGPEFLTYFQNEAQLEKSRLLSDRFSAERPKGSFSTLEIQRTEQGDSAMYLCASSLRQGKTEAFFGQGTRLTVV.

In regard to this clone: The missing CDR3 end, 3 residues past where the read stops, is filled in from the germline J gene. V and J are TRBV7-2 and TRBJ1-5; no firm D call. Germline V CDR1 and CDR2: SGHTA, FQGNSA. V was shortened by 3 bases and J by 9 bases, with 6 bases between the two germline ends. The CDR3 has 11 residues. The CDR3 bases that were read are TGTGCCAGCAGCTTTGAAGGGCCC. Translated: CASSFEGP. The entire CDR3 protein reads CASSFEGPQHF.

On this clone itself: The CDR3 is cut off 3 residues early in the read; its end comes from the germline J gene. The chain uses TRBV5-6 and TRBJ1-2; perhaps TRBD1 as D (5 bases). Germline V gene data show CDR1 as SGHDT and CDR2 as YYEEEE. The V gene lost 4 bases and the J gene lost 4 bases, with 17 bases spanning the gap. The CDR3 contains 15 residues. The CDR3 region is CASSRAAGWGYGYTF. The CDR3 bases that were read are TGTGCCAGCAGCCGCGCCGCAGGGTGGGGCTATGGC.

Note on this clone: Read sequence stops 3 residues before the CDR3 end, and the germline J gene provides the missing end. The chain couples TRBV6-1 to TRBJ1-5, with no clear D. Germline V gives CDR1 MNHNS, CDR2 SASEGT. V lost 3 bases to trimming and J lost 2 bases, with 8 bases between them. CDR3 size: 14 residues. CDR3: CASSERSGNQPQHF. The part of the CDR3 DNA that was read is TGTGCCAGCAGTGAGAGGAGCGGCAATCAGCCC.

As to this clone: The CDR3 is cut off 3 residues early in the read; its end comes from the germline J gene. This rearrangement joins TRBV20-1 to TRBJ2-7; 9 positions agree with TRBD2. The germline V gene encodes CDR1 DFQATT and CDR2 SNEGSKA (reference sequence). The CDR3 sequence is 14 residues long. Trimming took 1 base from V and 2 from J; bases not matched to a gene: 3. The CDR3 protein is CSARGQREAYEQYF. The covered CDR3 bases are TGCAGTGCTAGAGGCCAGCGGGAGGCCTACGAG.

CDR3 sequence: CASSPPKRNTEQFF. The part of the CDR3 DNA that was read is TGCGCCAGCAGCCCCCCGAAGCGGAACACTGAG. V is TRBV5-1 and J is TRBJ2-1; perhaps TRBD2 as D (5 bases). The read terminates 3 residues ahead of where the CDR3 ends, so the germline J gene completes it. Trimming left V 4 bases short and J 9 bases short, with 17 bases between. Per germline, CDR1 SGHRS and CDR2 YFSETQ. The CDR3 is 14 residues long.

As to this clone: Read coverage stops 3 residues before the CDR3 terminus; the germline J gene supplies the remainder. The rearrangement links TRBV7-2 to TRBJ1-6; perhaps TRBD1 as D (5 bases). CDR3 size: 15 residues. The V and J ends lost 1 base and 7 bases respectively, with 11 bases between them. Germline V CDR1 and CDR2: SGHTA, FQGNSA. The DNA read from the CDR3 is TGTGCCAGCAGCTTAGGGGGCAGGGTGAATTCACCC. This translates into CASSLGGRVNSP. The whole CDR3 protein is CASSLGGRVNSPLHF.

As concerns this clone: The CDR3 is cut off 3 residues early in the read; its end comes from the germline J gene. The genes are TRBV5-1 and TRBJ2-1; D possibly corresponds to TRBD2 (5 bases). The germline V gene has CDR1 SGHRS and CDR2 YFSETQ. V was clipped by 5 bases and J by 3 bases, with 24 bases between them. The CDR3 covers 18 residues. This CDR3 reads CASSLQTLVARFYNEQFF. CDR3 bases read: TGCGCCAGCAGTTTACAGACTCTGGTAGCGCGATTCTACAATGAG.

Details on this clone: The sequenced fragment ends 3 residues before the CDR3 boundary, so the rest is inferred from the germline J gene. The J gene is TRBJ2-7, the V gene TRBV2; a possible D gene is TRBD2 (5 bases). V was shortened by 7 bases and J by 1 base, with 14 bases between the two germline ends. The CDR3 has 14 amino acids. The germline CDR1 and CDR2 sequences are SNHLY and FYNNEI. CDR3 DNA (partial): TGTGCCAGCACCCACCCACTAGTTTCCTACGAG. It is translated as CASTHPLVSYE. In full, the CDR3 is CASTHPLVSYEQYF.

The CDR3 sequence is CASRIGGASRHGTEAFF. The part of the CDR3 DNA that was read is TGTGCCAGTAGAATTGGAGGGGCCTCCCGACATGGAACTGAA. The chain has TRBV19 and TRBJ1-1; D perhaps matches TRBD1 (5 bases). The read ends 3 residues before the CDR3 terminus; that terminus is restored from the germline J gene. V lost 6 bases to trimming and J lost 5 bases, with 25 bases between them. This CDR3 region has 17 residues. Looked up from germline, CDR1 is LNHDA and CDR2 is SQIVND (reference sequence). Together with reference TRBV19 and TRBJ1-1, the CDR3 gives the full variable domain: DGGITQSPKYLFRKEGQNVTLSCEQNLNHDAMYWYRQDPGQGLRLIYYSQIVNDFQKGDIAEGYSVSREKKESFPLTVTSAQKNPTAFYLCASRIGGASRHGTEAFFGQGTRLTVV.